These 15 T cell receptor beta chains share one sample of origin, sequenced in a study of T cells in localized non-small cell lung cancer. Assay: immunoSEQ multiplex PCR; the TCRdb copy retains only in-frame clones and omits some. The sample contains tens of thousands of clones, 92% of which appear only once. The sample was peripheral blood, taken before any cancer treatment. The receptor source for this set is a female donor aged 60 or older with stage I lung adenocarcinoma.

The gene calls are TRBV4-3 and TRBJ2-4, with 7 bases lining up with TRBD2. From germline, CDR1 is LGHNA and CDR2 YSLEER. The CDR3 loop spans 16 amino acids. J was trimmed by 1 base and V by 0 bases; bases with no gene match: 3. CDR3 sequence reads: CASSQDGGGAKNIQYF. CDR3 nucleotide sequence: TGCGCCAGCAGCCAAGATGGGGGGGGTGCCAAAAACATTCAGTACTTC.

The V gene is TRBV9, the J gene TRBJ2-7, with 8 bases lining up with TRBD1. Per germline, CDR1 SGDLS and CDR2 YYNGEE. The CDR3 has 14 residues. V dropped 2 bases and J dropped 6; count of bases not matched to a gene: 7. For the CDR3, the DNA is TGTGCCAGCAGCGTCATGGACAGGGCTTCCGAGCAGTACTTC. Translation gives CASSVMDRASEQYF.

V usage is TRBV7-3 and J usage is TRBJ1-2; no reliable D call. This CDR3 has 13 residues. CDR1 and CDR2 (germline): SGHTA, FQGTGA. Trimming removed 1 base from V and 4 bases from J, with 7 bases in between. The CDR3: CASSLKNGYGYTF. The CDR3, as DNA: TGTGCCAGCAGCTTAAAAAACGGCTATGGCTACACCTTC.

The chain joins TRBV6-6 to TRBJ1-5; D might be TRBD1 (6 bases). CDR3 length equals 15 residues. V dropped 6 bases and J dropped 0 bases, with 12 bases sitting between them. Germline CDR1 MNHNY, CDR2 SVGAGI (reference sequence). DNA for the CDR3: TGTGCCAGCAGAGGGACAAAAGTTAGCAATCAGCCCCAGCATTTT. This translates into CASRGTKVSNQPQHF.

CDR3 loop: CASSYLGGNNYGYTF. The CDR3 DNA reads as TGTGCCAGCAGTTACCTGGGAGGGAATAACTATGGCTACACCTTC. V gene TRBV6-5 combines with J gene TRBJ1-2; D is unresolved. The V end lost 2 bases, the J end lost 1 base, and 11 bases lay between the germline ends. The CDR3 totals 15 residues. Germline loops: CDR1 MNHEY, CDR2 SVGAGI.

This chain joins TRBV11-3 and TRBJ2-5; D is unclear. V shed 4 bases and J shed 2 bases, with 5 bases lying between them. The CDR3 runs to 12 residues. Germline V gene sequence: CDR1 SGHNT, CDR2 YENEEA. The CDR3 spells CASSSGQETQYF. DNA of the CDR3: TGTGCCAGCAGCTCCGGACAAGAGACCCAGTACTTC.

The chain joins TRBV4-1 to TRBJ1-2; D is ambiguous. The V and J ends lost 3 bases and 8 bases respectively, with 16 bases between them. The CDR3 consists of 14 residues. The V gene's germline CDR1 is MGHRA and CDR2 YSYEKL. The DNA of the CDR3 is TGCGCCAGCAGCCAGGATTACCAGTCAAGGGGCTACACCTTC. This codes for CASSQDYQSRGYTF.

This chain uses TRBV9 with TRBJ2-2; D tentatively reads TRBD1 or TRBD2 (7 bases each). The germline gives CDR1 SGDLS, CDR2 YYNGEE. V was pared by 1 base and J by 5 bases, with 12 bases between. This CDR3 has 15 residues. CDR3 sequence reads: CASSVQGGNTGELFF. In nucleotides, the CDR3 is TGTGCCAGCAGCGTACAGGGGGGGAATACCGGGGAGCTGTTTTTT.

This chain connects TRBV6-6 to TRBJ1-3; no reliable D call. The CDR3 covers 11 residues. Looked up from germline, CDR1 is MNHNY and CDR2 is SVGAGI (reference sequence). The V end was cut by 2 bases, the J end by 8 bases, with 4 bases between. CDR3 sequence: CASSYGDTIYF. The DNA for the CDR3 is TGTGCCAGCAGTTACGGGGACACCATATATTTT.

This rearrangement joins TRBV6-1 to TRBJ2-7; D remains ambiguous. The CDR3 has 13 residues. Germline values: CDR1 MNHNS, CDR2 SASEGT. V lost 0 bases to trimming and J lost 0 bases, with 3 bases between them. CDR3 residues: CASSEAISYEQYF. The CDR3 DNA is TGTGCCAGCAGTGAAGCGATCTCCTACGAGCAGTACTTC.

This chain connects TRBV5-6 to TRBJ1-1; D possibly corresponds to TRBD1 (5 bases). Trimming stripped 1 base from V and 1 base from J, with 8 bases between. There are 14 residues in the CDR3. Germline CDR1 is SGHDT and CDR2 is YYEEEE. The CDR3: CASSLLGPNTEAFF. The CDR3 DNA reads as TGTGCCAGCAGCTTGTTGGGGCCGAACACTGAAGCTTTCTTT.

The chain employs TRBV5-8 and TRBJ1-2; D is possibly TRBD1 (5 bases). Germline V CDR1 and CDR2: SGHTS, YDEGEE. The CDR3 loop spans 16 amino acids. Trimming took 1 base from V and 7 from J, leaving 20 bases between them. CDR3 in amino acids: CASSLSWGKAGFGYTF. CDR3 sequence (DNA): TGTGCCAGCAGCTTGTCATGGGGGAAGGCTGGTTTTGGCTACACCTTC. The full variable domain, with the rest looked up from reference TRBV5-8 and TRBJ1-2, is EAGVTQSPTHLIKTRGQQATLRCSPISGHTSVYWYQQALGLGLQFLLWYDEGEERNRGNFPPRFSGRQFPNYSSELNVNALELEDSALYLCASSLSWGKAGFGYTFGSGTRLTVV.

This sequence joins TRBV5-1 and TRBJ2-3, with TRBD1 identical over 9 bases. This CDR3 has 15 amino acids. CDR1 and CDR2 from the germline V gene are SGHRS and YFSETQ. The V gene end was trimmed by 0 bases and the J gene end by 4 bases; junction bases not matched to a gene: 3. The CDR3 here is CASSLAQGAPDTQYF. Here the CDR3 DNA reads TGCGCCAGCAGCTTGGCACAGGGGGCTCCAGATACGCAGTATTTT.

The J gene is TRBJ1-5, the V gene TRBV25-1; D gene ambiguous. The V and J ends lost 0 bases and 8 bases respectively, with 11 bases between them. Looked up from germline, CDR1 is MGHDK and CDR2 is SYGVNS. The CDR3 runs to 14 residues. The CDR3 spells CASSEYAGGKPQHF. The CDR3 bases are TGTGCCAGCAGTGAATACGCAGGCGGTAAGCCCCAGCATTTT.

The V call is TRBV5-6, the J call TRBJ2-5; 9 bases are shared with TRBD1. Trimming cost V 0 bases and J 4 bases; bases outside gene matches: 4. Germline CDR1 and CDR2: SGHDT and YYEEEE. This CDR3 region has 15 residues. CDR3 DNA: TGTGCCAGCAGCTTGGTGACAGGGGGGAGAGAGACCCAGTACTTC. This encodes CASSLVTGGRETQYF.